What follows describes a single T cell receptor beta chain. Its antigen is as yet unknown. The sample comes from a study of neoadjuvant nivolumab and ipilimumab in lung cancer. The table came from immunoSEQ multiplex PCR; TCRdb's copy has only in-frame clones and leaves some out. The sample has 30,000 to 35,000 clones; 80% to 95% are singletons. Germline assignment: CDR1 SGHKS and CDR2 YYEKEE (reference sequence). Trimming removed 4 bases at V and 4 bases at J, with 8 bases between. This CDR3 is 12 amino acids long. Study-level findings and limits: Only a single major-pathologic-response sample was available for clonality analysis. Resected tumors had greater TCR richness and clonality than uninvolved lung. Blood richness before therapy tracked richness in tumors resected after neoadjuvant therapy. TCR sequencing covered a small number of samples.

The chain is built from TRBV5-5 and TRBJ1-2; TRBD1 is a possible D gene (6 bases). The starting material was peripheral blood, obtained after neoadjuvant nivolumab, alone or with ipilimumab, at or shortly before surgery. This receptor was obtained from an adult with non-small cell lung cancer. The DNA for the CDR3 is TGTGCCAGCAGCCCGGACAGCTATGGCTACACCTTC. Protein sequence: CASSPDSYGYTF.